This T cell receptor beta chain was identified during a study of blood T cell repertoires in COVID-19. Study background: The samples span acute and convalescent COVID-19 from the United States, Italy and Spain.

A single count supports this clone. In the authors' workflow: Amplification from reference gene primers served as the basis for estimated nucleated cell counts. TCRdb's table, derived via immunoSEQ multiplex PCR, lists solely in-frame clones and lacks some. V and J calls plus clone size are reproduced from that table; the DNA served to infer D and trimming. The sample lists just under 300,000 clones, more than 75% seen once, with 1% to 1.5% in the top ten. The sequenced material came from peripheral blood. The sequence was obtained from a man aged 65-85 years with acute or convalescent COVID-19.

The CDR3 DNA sequence: TGTGCCAGCAGTCTCAGTGGGGACAGGGGGAATGAGCAGTACTTC. Protein product: CASSLSGDRGNEQYF. The chain joins TRBV9 to TRBJ2-7; TRBD1 matches 11 bases. The V segment lost 5 bases and the J segment 7 bases; nucleotides outside the gene matches: 11. The CDR3 runs to 15 residues. In germline, CDR1 is SGDLS, CDR2 YYNGEE. The variable domain in full, completed from reference TRBV9 and TRBJ2-7, reads DSGVTQTPKHLITATGQRVTLRCSPRSGDLSVYWYQQSLDQGLQFLIQYYNGEERAKGNILERFSAQQFPDLHSELNLSSLELGDSALYFCASSLSGDRGNEQYFGPGTRLTVT.